A single sample is the source of the 25 T cell receptor beta chains below, sequenced in a study of cytomegalovirus exposure and HLA in healthy donors. Both 60 Vbeta primers and 13 Jbeta primers went into the PCR. Produced via immunoSEQ multiplex PCR; TCRdb's table is partial and in-frame only. Of over 130,000 clones in the sample, 75% to 85% are singletons; the top ten hold around 2.5%. Sequenced material: PBMCs. The receptors here all came from a man in his fifties in good health and CMV-seronegative.

The sample holds one count of this clone. The V and J genes are TRBV19 and TRBJ1-4; no clear D. Trimming shortened V by 5 bases and J by 4 bases, and 8 bases separated the two germline ends. CDR3 length: 13 residues. Germline V CDR1 and CDR2: LNHDA, SQIVND (reference sequence). This CDR3 reads CASSEGYNEKLFF. CDR3 DNA sequence: TGTGCCAGTAGTGAGGGATATAATGAAAAACTGTTTTTT.

This chain joins TRBV9 and TRBJ1-6, with D perhaps matching TRBD1 (6 bases). CDR3 length: 15 amino acids. Germline CDR1 and CDR2: SGDLS and YYNGEE. V gave up 4 bases and J gave up 8 bases, with 16 bases separating them. CDR3 in DNA: TGTGCCAGCAGCACCGACAGGACGGTTTATTCACCCCTCCACTTT. It codes for CASSTDRTVYSPLHF.

The chain is built from TRBV19 and TRBJ1-1; TRBD1 is a possible D gene (6 bases). Germline V CDR1 and CDR2: LNHDA, SQIVND (reference sequence). This CDR3 comprises 14 residues. V lost 3 bases to trimming and J lost 5 bases, with 13 bases between them. CDR3 sequence (DNA): TGTGCCAGTAGTATCGGGGGGGCAGAGACTGAAGCTTTCTTT. Its translation: CASSIGGAETEAFF. The whole variable domain, remainder taken from reference TRBV19 and TRBJ1-1, is DGGITQSPKYLFRKEGQNVTLSCEQNLNHDAMYWYRQDPGQGLRLIYYSQIVNDFQKGDIAEGYSVSREKKESFPLTVTSAQKNPTAFYLCASSIGGAETEAFFGQGTRLTVV.

The chain employs TRBV20-1 and TRBJ2-3; 8 positions agree with TRBD2. Germline V gene lookup returns CDR1 DFQATT and CDR2 SNEGSKA (reference sequence). V lost 5 bases, J lost 11 bases, and 3 bases stayed unmatched. The CDR3 extends over 10 amino acids. The CDR3 is CSALAGLQYF. The CDR3 DNA follows: TGCAGTGCTTTAGCGGGGCTGCAGTATTTT.

The chain recombines TRBV15 with TRBJ1-3; D not resolved. The V and J ends lost 0 bases and 1 base respectively, with 16 bases between them. The CDR3 is 18 residues long. The V gene's germline CDR1 is LNHNV and CDR2 YYDKDF (reference sequence). The chain's CDR3 is CATSRDSGFGRSGNTIYF. CDR3 coding DNA: TGTGCCACCAGCAGAGATTCGGGATTCGGGCGGTCTGGAAACACCATATATTTT. The whole variable domain, filled in from reference TRBV15 and TRBJ1-3, reads DAMVIQNPRYQVTQFGKPVTLSCSQTLNHNVMYWYQQKSSQAPKLLFHYYDKDFNNEADTPDNFQSRRPNTSFCFLDIRSPGLGDTAMYLCATSRDSGFGRSGNTIYFGEGSWLTVV.

The chain has TRBV6-4 and TRBJ1-1; 11 bases match TRBD1. Per the germline V gene, CDR1 is MRHNA and CDR2 is SNTAGT. V was pared by 4 bases and J by 0 bases, with 10 bases of the junction left unmatched. The CDR3 has 18 residues. DNA of the CDR3: TGTGCCAGCAGTGTGATCAAGGACAGGGGGCGATTGAACACTGAAGCTTTCTTT. This gives the protein CASSVIKDRGRLNTEAFF.

V and J are TRBV6-5 and TRBJ2-7, with 9 bases identical to TRBD1. The V segment lost 8 bases and the J segment 4 bases; nucleotides outside the gene matches: 9. Germline CDR1 is MNHEY and CDR2 is SVGAGI. There are 14 residues in the CDR3. The CDR3 loop is CASAPGTGKYEQYF. CDR3 nucleotides: TGTGCCAGCGCCCCCGGGACAGGGAAGTACGAGCAGTACTTC.

This clone was seen more than once but under ten times. The CDR3 region has the DNA TGCGCCAGCAGTGGGTCAGGAGTCGAGCAGTACTTC. This gives the protein CASSGSGVEQYF. V and J are TRBV10-1 and TRBJ2-7, with D uncertain. This CDR3 spans 12 amino acids. V was shortened by 4 bases and J by 6 bases, with 10 bases between the two germline ends. In germline, CDR1 is WNHNN, CDR2 SYGVQD (reference sequence).

The J gene is TRBJ2-1, the V gene TRBV5-4; 10 bases align to TRBD1. This CDR3 is built from 13 residues. From germline, CDR1 is SGHNT and CDR2 YYREEE (reference sequence). The junction had 4 bases not matched to a gene; V was cut back by 5 bases and J by 8 bases. CDR3 sequence: CASSSGTGDEQFF. For the CDR3, the DNA is TGTGCCAGCAGTTCCGGGACAGGGGATGAGCAGTTCTTC.

The chain uses TRBV28 and TRBJ2-3; 9 bases line up with TRBD1. The ends lost 4 bases at V and 6 bases at J; junction bases unmatched: 5. The germline CDR1 and CDR2 sequences are MDHEN and SYDVKM. The CDR3 has 14 residues. CDR3 nucleotide sequence: TGTGCCAGCAGTTCGGGACAGGGTACCGATACGCAGTATTTT. Translated, it gives CASSSGQGTDTQYF.

In its sample, this clone was seen once. This chain connects TRBV6-5 to TRBJ1-2; D is unclear. V lost 0 bases and J lost 7, with 15 bases in between. This CDR3 region has 15 residues. Germline V lookup: CDR1 MNHEY, CDR2 SVGAGI. CDR3 region: CASSYSAGRESGYTF. The DNA of the CDR3 is TGTGCCAGCAGTTACTCTGCGGGAAGGGAAAGTGGCTACACCTTC.

This clone was observed a handful of times. The chain links TRBV5-6 to TRBJ2-1; weak D call: TRBD2 (6 bases). Germline V gene sequence: CDR1 SGHDT, CDR2 YYEEEE. V lost 2 bases to trimming and J lost 6 bases, with 21 bases between them. The CDR3 is 17 amino acids. DNA for the CDR3: TGTGCCAGCAGCTTTGTTAGTCCCACTAGCCGGGTCAATGAGCAGTTCTTC. Translation: CASSFVSPTSRVNEQFF.

Notes on this clone: Given the absence of the conserved phenylalanine or tryptophan at the CDR3 end, a read error is likely. The J gene is TRBJ1-5, the V gene TRBV2; the match to TRBD1 covers 8 bases. The ends lost 5 bases at V and 1 base at J; junction bases unmatched: 13. Looked up from germline, CDR1 is SNHLY and CDR2 is FYNNEI. The CDR3 contains 18 residues. As DNA, the CDR3 is TGTGCCAGCAGTCCTTCCAGCAGGGGGCGAGGGAGCAATCAGCCCCAGCATCTT. Protein: CASSPSSRGRGSNQPQHL.

This clone showed up just once. The chain joins TRBV7-8 to TRBJ2-5, with 7 bases identical to TRBD1. The CDR3 is 14 amino acids. V was pared by 1 base and J by 1 base, with 0 bases of the junction left unmatched. Germline-derived CDR1 and CDR2 are SGHVS and FQNEAQ. The CDR3 bases are TGTGCCAGCAGCTTAGGGACAGGCCAAGAGACCCAGTACTTC. This gives the protein CASSLGTGQETQYF.

The count of this clone is one. V is TRBV15 and J is TRBJ1-1; possible D gene TRBD1, 5 bases. V lost 3 bases to trimming and J lost 12 bases, with 17 bases between them. Germline V gives CDR1 LNHNV, CDR2 YYDKDF (reference sequence). CDR3 length equals 13 residues. The CDR3 protein is CATSSAYSQGTFF. The CDR3 DNA reads as TGTGCCACCAGCAGCGCCTACAGTCAGGGAACTTTCTTT.

The chain recombines TRBV19 with TRBJ2-3, with 8 bases that match TRBD1. J was trimmed by 4 bases and V by 5 bases; bases with no gene match: 8. This CDR3 has 15 amino acids. CDR1 and CDR2 (germline): LNHDA, SQIVND (reference sequence). This CDR3 reads CASSPAGQGPDTQYF. In DNA, the CDR3 is TGTGCCAGTAGTCCCGCCGGACAGGGCCCAGATACGCAGTATTTT.

This chain uses TRBV6-1 with TRBJ1-1; 8 bases are a match to TRBD1. CDR1 and CDR2 (germline): MNHNS, SASEGT. V gave up 4 bases and J gave up 1 base; unmatched junction bases: 2. The CDR3 has 14 residues. The CDR3 sequence: CASSGGTGNTEAFF. CDR3 bases: TGTGCCAGCAGTGGAGGGACAGGGAACACTGAAGCTTTCTTT.

J is TRBJ2-3 and V is TRBV11-3; 11 bases are a match to TRBD2. This CDR3 is built from 19 residues. V was pared by 1 base and J by 0 bases, with 9 bases of the junction left unmatched. Germline V gene lookup returns CDR1 SGHNT and CDR2 YENEEA. As DNA, the CDR3 is TGTGCCAGCAGCTTAGGTGCTAGCGGGGGGAGCCCTAGCACAGATACGCAGTATTTT. Protein product: CASSLGASGGSPSTDTQYF.

CDR3 bases: TGTGCCAGCAGCCCCTCCCCGGGTTTGCTCAATGAGCAGTTCTTC. It is translated as CASSPSPGLLNEQFF. This chain uses TRBV7-3 with TRBJ2-1, with D unresolved. Germline V gene lookup returns CDR1 SGHTA and CDR2 FQGTGA. The CDR3 spans 15 residues. V was cut by 5 bases and J by 6 bases, with 17 bases left in between. Full variable domain (rest looked up from reference TRBV7-3 and TRBJ2-1): GAGVSQTPSNKVTEKGKYVELRCDPISGHTALYWYRQSLGQGPEFLIYFQGTGAADDSGLPNDRFFAVRPEGSVSTLKIQRTERGDSAVYLCASSPSPGLLNEQFFGPGTRLTVL.

In its sample, this clone was seen a few times. V and J are TRBV15 and TRBJ1-6; D is ambiguous. V shed 1 base and J shed 7 bases, with 5 bases lying between them. The CDR3 has 13 residues. In germline, CDR1 is LNHNV, CDR2 YYDKDF (reference sequence). This chain's CDR3 is CATSRGRNSPLHF. As DNA, the CDR3 is TGTGCCACCAGCAGAGGGAGAAATTCACCCCTCCACTTT.

V is TRBV7-8 and J is TRBJ2-1, with D maybe TRBD1 (6 bases). V was trimmed by 2 bases and J by 5 bases, leaving 13 bases between them. CDR3 size: 15 residues. Germline CDR1 is SGHVS and CDR2 is FQNEAQ. The CDR3, as DNA: TGTGCCAGCAGCTTAAGGGGGTTTGCCGACAATGAGCAGTTCTTC. Its protein product is CASSLRGFADNEQFF.

The chain's CDR3 is CASSPRGPTVMNTEAFF. The CDR3 coding sequence is TGTGCCAGCAGCCCAAGGGGTCCGACAGTAATGAACACTGAAGCTTTCTTT. This chain joins TRBV11-2 and TRBJ1-1; tentative D call: TRBD1 (5 bases). Germline loops: CDR1 SGHAT, CDR2 FQNNGV. V dropped 5 bases and J dropped 0 bases, with 19 bases sitting between them. This CDR3 spans 17 amino acids.

The chain carries TRBV7-6 and TRBJ2-7, with a weak D call TRBD2 (5 bases). The V gene's germline CDR1 is SGHVS and CDR2 FNYEAQ. V lost 1 base, J lost 4 bases, and 11 bases lay in between. The CDR3 runs to 14 residues. CDR3 DNA sequence: TGTGCCAGCAGCTTAGGCCCAAGAGGGTACGAGCAGTACTTC. Translation: CASSLGPRGYEQYF.

This chain uses TRBV6-4 with TRBJ2-5; 9 bases are a match to TRBD2. The CDR3 is 14 residues long. Germline V lookup: CDR1 MRHNA, CDR2 SNTAGT. V shed 10 bases and J 7 bases; nucleotides not matched to a gene: 13. CDR3 sequence (DNA): TGTGCCACCTCCGGGACTAGCTCGTCGGGGACCCAGTACTTC. Translating it yields CATSGTSSSGTQYF.

The V gene is TRBV30, the J gene TRBJ1-1; possible D gene TRBD1, 5 bases. Between the trimmed V and J ends, which lost 5 bases and 7 bases, there was a span of 8 bases. This CDR3 comprises 10 residues. The V gene's germline CDR1 is GTSNPN and CDR2 SVGIG (reference sequence). The DNA of the CDR3 is TGTGCCTGGGGGACTAGTGAAGCTTTCTTT. Encoded protein: CAWGTSEAFF.